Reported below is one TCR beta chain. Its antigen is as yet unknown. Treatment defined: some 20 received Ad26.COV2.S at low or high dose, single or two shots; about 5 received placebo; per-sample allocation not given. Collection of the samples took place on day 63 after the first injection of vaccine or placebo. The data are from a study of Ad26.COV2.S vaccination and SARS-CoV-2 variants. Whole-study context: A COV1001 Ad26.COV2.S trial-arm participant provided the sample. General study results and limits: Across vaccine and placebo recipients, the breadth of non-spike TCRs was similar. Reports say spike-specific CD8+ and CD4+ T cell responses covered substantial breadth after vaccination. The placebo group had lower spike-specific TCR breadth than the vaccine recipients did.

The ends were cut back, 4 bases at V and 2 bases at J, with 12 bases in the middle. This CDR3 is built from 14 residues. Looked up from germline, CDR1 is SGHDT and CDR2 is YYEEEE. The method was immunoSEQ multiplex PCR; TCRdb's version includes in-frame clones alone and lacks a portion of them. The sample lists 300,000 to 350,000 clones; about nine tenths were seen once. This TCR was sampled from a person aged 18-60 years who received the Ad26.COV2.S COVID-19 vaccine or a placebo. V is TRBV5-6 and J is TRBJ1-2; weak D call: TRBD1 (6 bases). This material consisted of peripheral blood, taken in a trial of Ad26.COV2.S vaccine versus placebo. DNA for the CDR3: TGTGCCAGCAGCGAGGGGGGGACCAACTATGGCTACACCTTC. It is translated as CASSEGGTNYGYTF.